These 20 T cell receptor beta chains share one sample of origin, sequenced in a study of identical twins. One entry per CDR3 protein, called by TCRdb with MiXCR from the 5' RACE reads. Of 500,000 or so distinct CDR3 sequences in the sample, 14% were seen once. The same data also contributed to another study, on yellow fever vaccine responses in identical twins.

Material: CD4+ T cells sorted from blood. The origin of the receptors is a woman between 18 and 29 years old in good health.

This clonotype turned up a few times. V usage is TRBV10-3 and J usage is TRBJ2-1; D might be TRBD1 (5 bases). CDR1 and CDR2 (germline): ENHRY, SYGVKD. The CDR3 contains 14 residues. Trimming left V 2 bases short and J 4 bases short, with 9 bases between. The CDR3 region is CAISENRQYNEQFF. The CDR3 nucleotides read TGTGCCATCAGTGAGAATCGACAGTACAATGAGCAGTTCTTC.

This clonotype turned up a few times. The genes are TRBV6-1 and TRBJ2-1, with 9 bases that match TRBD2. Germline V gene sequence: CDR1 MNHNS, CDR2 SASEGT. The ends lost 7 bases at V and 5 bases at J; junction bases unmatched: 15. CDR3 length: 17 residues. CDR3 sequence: CASTPRSGLAGNNEQFF. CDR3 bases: TGTGCCAGCACCCCTAGGAGCGGCCTAGCGGGAAACAATGAGCAGTTCTTC.

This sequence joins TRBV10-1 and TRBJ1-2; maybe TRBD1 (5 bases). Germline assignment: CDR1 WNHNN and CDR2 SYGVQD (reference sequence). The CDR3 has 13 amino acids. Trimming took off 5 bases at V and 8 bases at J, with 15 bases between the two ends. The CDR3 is CASSPDISAGYTF. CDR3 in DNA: TGCGCCAGCAGTCCGGACATTTCTGCCGGCTACACCTTC.

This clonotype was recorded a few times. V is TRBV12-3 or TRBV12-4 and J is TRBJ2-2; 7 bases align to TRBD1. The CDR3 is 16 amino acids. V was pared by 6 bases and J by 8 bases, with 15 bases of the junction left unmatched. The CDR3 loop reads CASSQTRHQTGGELFF. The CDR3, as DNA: TGTGCCAGCAGCCAAACCCGCCACCAGACAGGGGGGGAGCTGTTTTTT.

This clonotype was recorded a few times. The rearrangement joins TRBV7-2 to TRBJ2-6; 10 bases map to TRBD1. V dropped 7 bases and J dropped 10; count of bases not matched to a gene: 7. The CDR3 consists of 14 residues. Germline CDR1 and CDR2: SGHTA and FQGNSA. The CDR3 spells CASTLDRGLNVLTF. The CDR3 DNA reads TGTGCCAGCACCCTTGACAGGGGGCTAAACGTCCTGACTTTC.

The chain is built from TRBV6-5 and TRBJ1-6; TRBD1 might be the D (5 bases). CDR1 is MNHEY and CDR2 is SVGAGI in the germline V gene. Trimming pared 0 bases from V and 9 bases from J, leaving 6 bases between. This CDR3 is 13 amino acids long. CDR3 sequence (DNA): TGTGCCAGCAGTTACTCTAGGGGTTCACCCCTCCACTTT. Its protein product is CASSYSRGSPLHF.

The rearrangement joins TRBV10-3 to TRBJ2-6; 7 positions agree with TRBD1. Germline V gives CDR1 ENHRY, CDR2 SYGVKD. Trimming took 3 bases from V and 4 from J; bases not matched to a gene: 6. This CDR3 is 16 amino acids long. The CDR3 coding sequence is TGTGCCATCAGTGACTTGACAGGGACCGGGGCCAACGTCCTGACTTTC. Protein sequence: CAISDLTGTGANVLTF.

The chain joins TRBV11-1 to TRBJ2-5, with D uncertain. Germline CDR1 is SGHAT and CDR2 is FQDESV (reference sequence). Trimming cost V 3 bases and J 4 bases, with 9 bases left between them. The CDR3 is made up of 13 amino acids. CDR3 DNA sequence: TGTGCCAGCAGCTTCAGTTATCTAGAGACCCAGTACTTC. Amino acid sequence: CASSFSYLETQYF.

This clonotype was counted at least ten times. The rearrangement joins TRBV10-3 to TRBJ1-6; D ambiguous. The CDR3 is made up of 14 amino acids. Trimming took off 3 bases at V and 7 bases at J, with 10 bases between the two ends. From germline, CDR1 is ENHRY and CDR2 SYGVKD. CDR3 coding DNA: TGTGCCATCAGTGAAGTCAGGCGCAATTCACCCCTCCACTTT. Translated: CAISEVRRNSPLHF.

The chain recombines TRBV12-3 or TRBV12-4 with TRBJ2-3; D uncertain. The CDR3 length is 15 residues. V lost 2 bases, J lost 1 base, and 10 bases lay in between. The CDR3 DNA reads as TGTGCCAGCAGTTTATCCAGTCGGGGCACAGATACGCAGTATTTT. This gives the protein CASSLSSRGTDTQYF.

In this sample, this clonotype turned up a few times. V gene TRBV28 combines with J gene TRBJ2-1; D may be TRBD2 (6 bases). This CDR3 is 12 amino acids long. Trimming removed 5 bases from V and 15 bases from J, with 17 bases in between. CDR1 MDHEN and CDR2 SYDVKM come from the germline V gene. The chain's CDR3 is CASSGAGGVWFF. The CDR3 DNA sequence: TGTGCCAGCAGTGGGGCCGGGGGTGTTTGGTTCTTC.

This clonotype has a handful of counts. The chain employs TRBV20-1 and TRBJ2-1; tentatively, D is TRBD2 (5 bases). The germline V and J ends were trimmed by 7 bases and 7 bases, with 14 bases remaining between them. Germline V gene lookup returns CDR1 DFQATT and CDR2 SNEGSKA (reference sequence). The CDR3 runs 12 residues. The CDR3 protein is CSGWERSNEQFF. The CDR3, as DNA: TGCAGTGGGTGGGAGAGGTCGAATGAGCAGTTCTTC.

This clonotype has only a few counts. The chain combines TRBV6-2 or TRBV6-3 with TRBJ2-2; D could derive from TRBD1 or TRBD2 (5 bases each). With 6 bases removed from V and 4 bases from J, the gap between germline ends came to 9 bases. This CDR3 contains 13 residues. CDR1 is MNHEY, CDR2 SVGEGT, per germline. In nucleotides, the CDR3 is TGTGCCAGCAGATGGGGGATCACCGGGGAGCTGTTTTTT. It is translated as CASRWGITGELFF.

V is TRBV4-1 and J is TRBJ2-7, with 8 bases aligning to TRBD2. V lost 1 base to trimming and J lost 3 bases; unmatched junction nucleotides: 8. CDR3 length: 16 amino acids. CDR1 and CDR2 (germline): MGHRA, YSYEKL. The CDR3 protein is CASSQGVSGSYYEQYF. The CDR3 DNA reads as TGCGCCAGCAGCCAAGGTGTGAGCGGGAGCTACTACGAGCAGTACTTC.

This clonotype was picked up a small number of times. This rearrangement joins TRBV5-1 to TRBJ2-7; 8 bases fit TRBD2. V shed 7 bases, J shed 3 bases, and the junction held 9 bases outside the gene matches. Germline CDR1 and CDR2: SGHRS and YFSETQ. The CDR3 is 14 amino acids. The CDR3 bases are TGCGCCAGCCGCCCTTCGGGGGGGAACTACGAGCAGTACTTC. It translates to CASRPSGGNYEQYF. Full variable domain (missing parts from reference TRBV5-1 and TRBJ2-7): KAGVTQTPRYLIKTRGQQVTLSCSPISGHRSVSWYQQTPGQGLQFLFEYFSETQRNKGNFPGRFSGRQFSNSRSEMNVSTLELGDSALYLCASRPSGGNYEQYFGPGTRLTVT.

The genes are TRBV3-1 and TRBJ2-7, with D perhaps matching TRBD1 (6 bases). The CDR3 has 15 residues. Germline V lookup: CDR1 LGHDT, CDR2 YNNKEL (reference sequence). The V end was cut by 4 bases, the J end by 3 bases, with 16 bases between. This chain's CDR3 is CASSPTRGRSYEQYF. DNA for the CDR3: TGTGCCAGCAGCCCCACCAGGGGCCGAAGCTACGAGCAGTACTTC.

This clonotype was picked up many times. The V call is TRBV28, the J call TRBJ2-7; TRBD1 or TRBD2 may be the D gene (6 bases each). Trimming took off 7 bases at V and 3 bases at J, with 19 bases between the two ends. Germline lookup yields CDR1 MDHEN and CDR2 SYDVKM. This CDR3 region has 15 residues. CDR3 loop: CASMGTRGAVYEQYF. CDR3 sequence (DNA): TGTGCCAGCATGGGGACAAGGGGGGCCGTCTACGAGCAGTACTTC. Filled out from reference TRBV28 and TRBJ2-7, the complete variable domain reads DVKVTQSSRYLVKRTGEKVFLECVQDMDHENMFWYRQDPGLGLRLIYFSYDVKMKEKGDIPEGYSVSREKKERFSLILESASTNQTSMYLCASMGTRGAVYEQYFGPGTRLTVT.

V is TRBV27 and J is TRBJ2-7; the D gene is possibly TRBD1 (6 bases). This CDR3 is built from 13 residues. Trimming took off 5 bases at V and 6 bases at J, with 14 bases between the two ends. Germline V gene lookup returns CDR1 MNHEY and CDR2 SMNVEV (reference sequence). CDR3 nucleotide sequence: TGTGCCAGCAGTCTCGTACAGGGTTCCGAGCAGTACTTC. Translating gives CASSLVQGSEQYF.

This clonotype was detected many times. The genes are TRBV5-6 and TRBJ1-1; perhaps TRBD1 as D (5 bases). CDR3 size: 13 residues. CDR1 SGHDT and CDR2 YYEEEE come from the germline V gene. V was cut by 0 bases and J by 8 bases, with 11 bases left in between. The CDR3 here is CASSLVAGWEAFF. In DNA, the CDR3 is TGTGCCAGCAGCTTGGTGGCAGGGTGGGAAGCTTTCTTT.

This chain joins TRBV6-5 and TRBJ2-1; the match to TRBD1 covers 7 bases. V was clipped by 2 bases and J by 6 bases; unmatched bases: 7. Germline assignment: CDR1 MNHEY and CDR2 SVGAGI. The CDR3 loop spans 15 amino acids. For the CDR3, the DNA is TGTGCCAGCAGTTACACGGCCCACAGGGGCAATGAGCAGTTCTTC. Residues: CASSYTAHRGNEQFF.